The rows below give T cell receptor beta chains drawn from one sample of a study of control samples from healthy donors and cancer patients. Only in-frame clones appear in the TCRdb table, and some are missing; sequencing was by immunoSEQ multiplex PCR. This table has about 120,000 clones, over 90% appearing once. The material sequenced was blood. The receptors stem from a young man in good health. CDR3s include the opening cysteine and the closing phenylalanine or tryptophan. D genes are given only for firm matches. Size tells how often a clone was seen (once, few, many) or the class of an expanded clone, and some rows leave it out.

CDR3 DNA,CDR3 protein,D gene,J gene,V gene,clone size
TGTGCCAGCAGCTTAACGGTCAGGACCCAAGAGACCCAGTACTTC,CASSLTVRTQETQYF,.,TRBJ2-5,TRBV7-8,.
TGTGCCAGCAGCCAAGATTGGGCGGGGCCCATTGGAGCTTTCTTT,CASSQDWAGPIGAFF,.,TRBJ1-1,TRBV4-2,.
TGTGCCAGCAGCCTCCCAAAACCACAGGGCACAGATACGCAGTATTTT,CASSLPKPQGTDTQYF,.,TRBJ2-3,TRBV11-2,.
TGTGCCAGCAGTGGGGTTAGCGGGGACCAAGAGACCCAGTACTTC,CASSGVSGDQETQYF,TRBD2,TRBJ2-5,TRBV2,.
TGTGCCAGCTCACTCACCGGGACAGGAGAGACCTACGAGCAGTACTTC,CASSLTGTGETYEQYF,TRBD1,TRBJ2-7,TRBV18,.
TGTGCCAGCAGCCAAGATTGGTCTAGCGGGGGCACAGATACGCAGTATTTT,CASSQDWSSGGTDTQYF,TRBD2,TRBJ2-3,TRBV3-1/TRBV3-2,.
TGTGCCAGCAGTTACGGTGGGGATTCACCCCTCCACTTT,CASSYGGDSPLHF,.,TRBJ1-6,TRBV6-2/TRBV6-3,.
TGTGCCAGCAGCACCGTAGAGACAGGGTCCGAGCAGTACTTC,CASSTVETGSEQYF,TRBD1,TRBJ2-7,TRBV5-6,.
TGTGCCAGCAGCACTACCAAGGACAGGGACACTGAAGCTTTCTTT,CASSTTKDRDTEAFF,TRBD1,TRBJ1-1,TRBV7-8,.
TGCGCCAGCAGCTTGTTGACTAGCGGGGGGGCCGATGAGCAGTTCTTC,CASSLLTSGGADEQFF,TRBD2,TRBJ2-1,TRBV5-1,.
TGTGCCAGCAGCCAACTTGACAGAAGTGGCTACACCTTC,CASSQLDRSGYTF,.,TRBJ1-2,TRBV14,once
TGTGCCAGCAGTCAGCCGTCGGTCACTGAAGCTTTCTTT,CASSQPSVTEAFF,.,TRBJ1-1,TRBV12-3/TRBV12-4,few
TGTGCCAGCAGCGCACTCAGGGGCAGGAACACTGAAGCTTTCTTT,CASSALRGRNTEAFF,.,TRBJ1-1,TRBV9,.
TGTGCCAGCCGCCAAGTCGGGGGAGATACGCAGTATTTT,CASRQVGGDTQYF,.,TRBJ2-3,TRBV7-2,.
TGCAGCGCCAGATCGACTAGTTCCCCCCAAAACACCGGGGAGCTGTTTTTT,CSARSTSSPQNTGELFF,.,TRBJ2-2,TRBV29-1,.
TGTGCCAGCAGCGTAGGGGTCGCGAACACCGGGGAGCTGTTTTTT,CASSVGVANTGELFF,.,TRBJ2-2,TRBV9,.
TGTGCCAGCAGTTTATATTCCCAGGGGATTTATGGCTACACCTTC,CASSLYSQGIYGYTF,.,TRBJ1-2,TRBV27,.
TGCAGCGTTGACGCTCAGGGGAAGACGGAGACCCAGTACTTC,CSVDAQGKTETQYF,.,TRBJ2-5,TRBV29-1,.
TGCGCCAGCAGCTTGGGGACAGGGAGCACCACAGATACGCAGTATTTT,CASSLGTGSTTDTQYF,TRBD1,TRBJ2-3,TRBV5-1,.
TGTGCCAGCAGCCTTACCGGGTCCCAAGAGACCCAGTACTTC,CASSLTGSQETQYF,.,TRBJ2-5,TRBV7-3,.
TGTGCCAGTAGTACCGGGACAGGCGGGGGTGAAAAACTGTTTTTT,CASSTGTGGGEKLFF,TRBD1,TRBJ1-4,TRBV19,.
TGTGCCAGCAGCTTCGCGGGGGGAGCCGCTGAAGCTTTCTTT,CASSFAGGAAEAFF,.,TRBJ1-1,TRBV13,.
TGTGCCAGCAGCGGCAGGGGTAGCACACCCCTCCACTTT,CASSGRGSTPLHF,.,TRBJ1-6,TRBV9,few
TGTGCCAGCAGTGCACGGGGGGCCTACAATGAGCAGTTCTTC,CASSARGAYNEQFF,TRBD2,TRBJ2-1,TRBV2,.
TGTGCCTGGAACCAGGGTGGGAATGAGCAGTTCTTC,CAWNQGGNEQFF,.,TRBJ2-1,TRBV30,.
TGTGCCAGCAGTCCCCATGGACAGCCCCAGCATTTT,CASSPHGQPQHF,.,TRBJ1-5,TRBV27,.
TGTGCCAGCAGTTTACTAGCGGGGGCCTCCGTAGAGACCCAGTACTTC,CASSLLAGASVETQYF,TRBD2,TRBJ2-5,TRBV6-2/TRBV6-3,.
TGTGCCAGTAGTATCACGGTCTTAACCGGGAACACTGAAGCTTTCTTT,CASSITVLTGNTEAFF,.,TRBJ1-1,TRBV19,.
TGTGCCAGCAGCCACCGGGACAGGGGGCCTAAGCCCGGGGAGCTGTTTTTT,CASSHRDRGPKPGELFF,TRBD1,TRBJ2-2,TRBV7-3,once
TGTGCCAGCAGCTTAGTAGGGACAGGGGGGGCTGAAGCTTTCTTT,CASSLVGTGGAEAFF,TRBD1,TRBJ1-1,TRBV11-2,once
TGTGCCAGGACAGGGGGGGGCAATCAGCCCCAGCATTTT,CARTGGGNQPQHF,TRBD1,TRBJ1-5,TRBV6-4,few
TGTGCCAGCGGCCCTGGGACAGCCAACTATGGCTACACCTTC,CASGPGTANYGYTF,TRBD1,TRBJ1-2,TRBV9,.
TGTGCCAGCAGTGACGGAGGGGGGGGCACAGATACGCAGTATTTT,CASSDGGGGTDTQYF,.,TRBJ2-3,TRBV6-4,.
TGTGCCAGCAGCCAAGGGAGGGCCCTCTCCTACAATGAGCAGTTCTTC,CASSQGRALSYNEQFF,.,TRBJ2-1,TRBV3-1/TRBV3-2,.
TGTGCCAGTTTACCCTCGGGACAGTGGAACACTGAAGCTTTCTTT,CASLPSGQWNTEAFF,TRBD1,TRBJ1-1,TRBV2,.
TGCGCCAGCAGCCCTCAGGGAGGGAGCTCCTACGAGCAGTACTTC,CASSPQGGSSYEQYF,TRBD2,TRBJ2-7,TRBV5-1,.
TGTGCCAGCGGACATCATCAAGCTTTCTTT,CASGHHQAFF,.,TRBJ1-1,TRBV19,.
TGTGCCAGCAGCTTAGGACCGAGCTCCTACAATGAGCAGTTCTTC,CASSLGPSSYNEQFF,.,TRBJ2-1,TRBV7-2,.
TGCGCCAGCAGCTTGACGGGAGAAAAACTGTTTTTT,CASSLTGEKLFF,.,TRBJ1-4,TRBV5-1,.
TGTGCCAGCAGTGGCCCCCCACAGGGGGCGGAGGGACAGACCCAGTACTTC,CASSGPPQGAEGQTQYF,TRBD1,TRBJ2-5,TRBV25-1,.
TGTGCCAGCAGCTGGCCGGACAGGGGCGTACAAGAGACCCAGTACTTC,CASSWPDRGVQETQYF,TRBD1,TRBJ2-5,TRBV7-9,.
TGTGCCTGGAGTCTCGCGGGGACAGCAGGAGATACGCAGTATTTT,CAWSLAGTAGDTQYF,.,TRBJ2-3,TRBV30,.
TGTGCCGTGGGCCCCGCCAGCCGCACAGATACGCAGTATTTT,CAVGPASRTDTQYF,.,TRBJ2-3,TRBV19,.
TGTGCCAGCAGTTTTTCCGGACTGAAAGACTATGGCTACACCTTC,CASSFSGLKDYGYTF,.,TRBJ1-2,TRBV28,.
TGCGCCAGCAGCCTACAGGGGGCGCGGGAGACCCAGTACTTC,CASSLQGARETQYF,TRBD1,TRBJ2-5,TRBV4-1,.
TGTGCCAGCAGCCACGTTCCGACGAACACTGAAGCTTTCTTT,CASSHVPTNTEAFF,.,TRBJ1-1,TRBV7-8,.